This entry lists 10 T cell receptor beta chains sequenced from one sample in a study of graft-versus-host responses after intestinal transplantation. Sequencing was performed with immunoSEQ multiplex PCR; in TCRdb, only in-frame clones are kept and a portion is missing. The sample contains over 100,000 clones, 85% to 95% of which appear only once. Their antigens are not known. The sequencing here drew on unstimulated CD8+ T cells sorted from spleen or lymph node cells, taken before intestinal transplant. The receptors come from a human donor who received an intestinal transplant.

V gene TRBV27 combines with J gene TRBJ2-2; TRBD1 matches at 7 bases. The ends lost 4 bases at V and 1 base at J; junction bases unmatched: 6. The germline gives CDR1 MNHEY, CDR2 SMNVEV (reference sequence). This CDR3 has 16 amino acids. The CDR3 coding sequence is TGTGCCAGCAGTTCCGTCTGGGACAGGAACACCGGGGAGCTGTTTTTT. Translated: CASSSVWDRNTGELFF.

The gene calls are TRBV5-8 and TRBJ2-5, with 8 bases that match TRBD1. The last part of the DNA fits TRBJ2-7 better; the J call may be wrong. Germline V lookup: CDR1 SGHTS, CDR2 YDEGEE. This CDR3 contains 15 residues. The CDR3 here is CASALGTGGSYEQYF. As DNA, the CDR3 is TGTGCCAGCGCCCTGGGAACAGGGGGGTCCTACGAGCAGTACTTC.

This CDR3 is CASSEGVGELFF. As DNA, the CDR3 is TGTGCCAGCAGTGAGGGGGTGGGGGAGCTGTTTTTT. This chain connects TRBV25-1 to TRBJ2-2, with D perhaps assigned TRBD1 or TRBD2 (5 bases each). The V end was cut by 3 bases, the J end by 8 bases, with 7 bases between. Germline assignment: CDR1 MGHDK and CDR2 SYGVNS. The CDR3 is made up of 12 amino acids. Looking up the rest from reference TRBV25-1 and TRBJ2-2 gives the full variable domain: EADIYQTPRYLVIGTGKKITLECSQTMGHDKMYWYQQDPGMELHLIHYSYGVNSTEKGDLSSESTVSRIRTEHFPLTLESARPSHTSQYLCASSEGVGELFFGEGSRLTVL.

The J gene is TRBJ1-1, the V gene TRBV7-3; D unclear. Germline CDR1 is SGHTA and CDR2 is FQGTGA. The CDR3 is 14 residues long. Trimming removed 2 bases at V and 1 base at J, with 8 bases between. This chain's CDR3 is CASSLASTNTEAFF. The CDR3 nucleotides are TGTGCCAGCAGCTTAGCCTCGACGAACACTGAAGCTTTCTTT.

This chain uses TRBV7-6 with TRBJ1-2; D is ambiguous. This CDR3 has 15 amino acids. V was pared by 1 base and J by 4 bases, with 13 bases between. Germline CDR1 is SGHVS and CDR2 is FNYEAQ. The CDR3, as DNA: TGTGCCAGCAGCTTAGTCGCGGGTGTAGGCTATGGCTACACCTTC. Translated: CASSLVAGVGYGYTF.

The chain couples TRBV28 to TRBJ1-5; no clear D gene. The length of the CDR3 is 15 residues. V was cut by 5 bases and J by 2 bases, with 13 bases left in between. Germline CDR1 is MDHEN and CDR2 is SYDVKM. The CDR3 nucleotides are TGTGCCAGCAGTACATTCCCCTTGGGCAATCAGCCCCAGCATTTT. Its protein product is CASSTFPLGNQPQHF.

J is TRBJ2-5 and V is TRBV28, with 9 bases that match TRBD1. With the DNA end fitting TRBJ2-7 better, the J assignment may be wrong. CDR1 is MDHEN and CDR2 is SYDVKM in the germline V gene. This CDR3 is 16 amino acids long. CDR3 in amino acids: CASSLSWTGATYEQYF. CDR3 nucleotide sequence: TGTGCCAGCAGTTTATCTTGGACAGGGGCCACCTACGAGCAGTACTTC.

As regards this clone: This same CDR3 is encoded by further DNA sequences in the sample. The chain combines TRBV27 with TRBJ2-1, with D unclear. The germline V and J ends were trimmed by 5 bases and 4 bases, with 3 bases remaining between them. Germline CDR1 MNHEY, CDR2 SMNVEV (reference sequence). The CDR3 covers 11 residues. CDR3 DNA sequence: TGTGCCAGCAGTACTTACAATGAGCAGTTCTTC. Amino acids: CASSTYNEQFF.

The rearrangement joins TRBV5-3 to TRBJ2-1; D unresolved. TRBV5-3 is filed as an ORF, its function uncertain. The CDR3 has 18 residues. The V and J ends lost 0 bases and 0 bases respectively, with 16 bases between them. The CDR3 region is CARSLVRPTSSSYNEQFF. In DNA, the CDR3 is TGTGCCAGAAGCTTGGTGCGTCCAACTTCCAGCTCCTACAATGAGCAGTTCTTC.

CDR3 region: CASSSDAGGREQYF. The CDR3 DNA follows: TGTGCCAGCAGTTCGGATGCAGGGGGCAGGGAGCAGTACTTC. V gene TRBV6-4 combines with J gene TRBJ2-7, with TRBD1 identical over 8 bases. CDR3 size: 14 residues. CDR1 is MRHNA and CDR2 is SNTAGT in the germline V gene. The J segment lost 7 bases and the V segment lost 5 bases, leaving 10 bases of the junction unmatched.